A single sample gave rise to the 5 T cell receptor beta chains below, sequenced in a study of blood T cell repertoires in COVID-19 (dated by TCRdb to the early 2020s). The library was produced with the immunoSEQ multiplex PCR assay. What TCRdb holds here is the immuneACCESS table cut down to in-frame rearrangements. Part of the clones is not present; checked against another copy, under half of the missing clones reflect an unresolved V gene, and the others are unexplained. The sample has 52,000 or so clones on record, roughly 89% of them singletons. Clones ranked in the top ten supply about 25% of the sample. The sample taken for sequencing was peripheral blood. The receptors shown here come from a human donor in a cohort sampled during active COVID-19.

The CDR3 coding sequence is TGTGCCAGCAGTGGGACAGGTCCCTCTGGGGCCAACGTCCTGACTTTC. Its protein is CASSGTGPSGANVLTF. The chain couples TRBV28 to TRBJ2-6; 8 bases align to TRBD1. The CDR3 is made up of 16 amino acids. The V gene end was trimmed by 5 bases and the J gene end by 0 bases; junction bases not matched to a gene: 3. Germline loops: CDR1 MDHEN, CDR2 SYDVKM.

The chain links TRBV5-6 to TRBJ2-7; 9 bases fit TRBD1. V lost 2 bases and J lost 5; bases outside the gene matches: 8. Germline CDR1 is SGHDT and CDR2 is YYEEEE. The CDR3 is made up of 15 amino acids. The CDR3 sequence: CASSFKGTGTNEQYF. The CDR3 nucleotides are TGTGCCAGCAGCTTTAAAGGGACAGGGACCAACGAGCAGTACTTC.

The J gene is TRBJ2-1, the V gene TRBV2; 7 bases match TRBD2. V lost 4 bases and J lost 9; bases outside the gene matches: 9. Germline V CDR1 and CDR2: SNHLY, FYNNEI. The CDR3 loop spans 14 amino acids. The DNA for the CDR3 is TGTGCCAGCAGTGTTACCAGCGGGAATAGTGAGCAGTTCTTC. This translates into CASSVTSGNSEQFF.

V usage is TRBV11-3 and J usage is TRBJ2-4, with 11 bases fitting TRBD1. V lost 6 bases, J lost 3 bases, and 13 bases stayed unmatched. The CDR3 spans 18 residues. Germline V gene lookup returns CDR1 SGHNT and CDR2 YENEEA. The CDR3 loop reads CASRNQGGQGVVKNIQYF. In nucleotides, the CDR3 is TGTGCCAGCAGGAACCAAGGGGGACAGGGGGTTGTCAAAAACATTCAGTACTTC.

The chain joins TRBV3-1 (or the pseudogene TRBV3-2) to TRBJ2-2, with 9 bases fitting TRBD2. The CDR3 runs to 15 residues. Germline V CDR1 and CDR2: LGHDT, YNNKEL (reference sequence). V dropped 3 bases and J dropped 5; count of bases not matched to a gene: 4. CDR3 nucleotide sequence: TGTGCCAGCAGCCAGGGGACTAGCCGAACCGGGGAGCTGTTTTTT. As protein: CASSQGTSRTGELFF.